Below are 23 T cell receptor beta chains sequenced from a single sample in a study of regulatory T cells in long-lasting Graves disease. Through Arm-PCR of CDR3 regions and iRepertoire HTBI primers, TCR beta libraries were built. TCRdb re-called the multiplex PCR reads with MiXCR, one entry per CDR3 protein. Among approximately 350,000 distinct CDR3 sequences listed, about 12% were seen once. Time point denoted: newly diagnosed GD, antithyroid drugs for less than 3 months. PBMC RNA served as the TCR library source. The sample was also linked to a second study, of T cells in Graves' hyperthyroidism and ophthalmopathy.

This material consisted of peripheral blood mononuclear cells (PBMCs), taken at new diagnosis, from a patient treated with antithyroid drugs. The receptor set was obtained from a woman between 18 and 29 years old with Graves disease.

This clonotype was picked up many times. V is TRBV20-1 and J is TRBJ1-2; D is undetermined. The germline V gene has CDR1 DFQATT and CDR2 SNEGSKA (reference sequence). This CDR3 has 16 residues. V was cut by 1 base and J by 4 bases, with 19 bases left in between. CDR3 loop: CSARVPEGAVGYGYTF. CDR3 coding DNA: TGCAGTGCTAGAGTGCCGGAGGGTGCGGTTGGCTATGGCTACACCTTC.

This clonotype was seen ten or more times. This chain uses TRBV6-2 or TRBV6-3 with TRBJ1-2, with TRBD1 matching 8 bases. After removal of 6 bases from V and 4 bases from J, the junction contained 4 bases not matched to a gene. The CDR3 contains 13 residues. CDR1 and CDR2 (germline): MNHEY, SVGEGT. The CDR3 reads CASRDRDRYGYTF. Here the CDR3 DNA reads TGTGCCAGCAGGGACAGGGATCGCTATGGCTACACCTTC.

This clonotype was recorded many times. The chain employs TRBV27 and TRBJ2-3; 9 nucleotides match TRBD2. The CDR3 runs to 16 residues. Germline V CDR1 and CDR2: MNHEY, SMNVEV (reference sequence). V lost 5 bases and J lost 1; bases outside the gene matches: 7. DNA for the CDR3: TGTGCCAGCAGTCCGGGGACTAGCATAGGCACAGATACGCAGTATTTT. Translated, it gives CASSPGTSIGTDTQYF.

J is TRBJ2-6 and V is TRBV11-3; 8 bases agree with TRBD1. V trimming: 5 bases; J trimming: 2 bases; junction bases outside the gene matches: 23. Germline V gene lookup returns CDR1 SGHNT and CDR2 YENEEA. CDR3 length: 22 residues. CDR3 loop: CASSRRAGQEKTKTTGANVLTF. DNA of the CDR3: TGTGCCAGCAGCCGTCGGGCGGGACAGGAAAAAACGAAAACTACTGGGGCCAACGTCCTGACTTTC. The full variable domain, rest sourced from reference TRBV11-3 and TRBJ2-6, is EAGVVQSPRYKIIEKKQPVAFWCNPISGHNTLYWYLQNLGQGPELLIRYENEEAVDDSQLPKDRFSAERLKGVDSTLKIQPAELGDSAVYLCASSRRAGQEKTKTTGANVLTFGAGSRLTVL.

Many counts were recorded for this clonotype. The V call is TRBV28, the J call TRBJ2-3, with D hard to call. Germline V gives CDR1 MDHEN, CDR2 SYDVKM. The V gene lost 5 bases and the J gene lost 9 bases, with 15 bases spanning the gap. This CDR3 is built from 13 residues. The CDR3, as DNA: TGTGCCAGCAGTCCCCTACACACCACCACGCAGTATTTT. Its protein is CASSPLHTTTQYF.

V gene TRBV20-1 combines with J gene TRBJ1-1, with D uncertain. Trimming shortened V by 3 bases and J by 1 base, and 12 bases separated the two germline ends. The germline V gene encodes CDR1 DFQATT and CDR2 SNEGSKA (reference sequence). The CDR3 has 14 amino acids. In nucleotides, the CDR3 is TGCAGTGCTAGCGATTGGGTCGGGAACACTGAAGCTTTCTTT. This gives the protein CSASDWVGNTEAFF.

This clonotype appeared many times. The CDR3 nucleotides read TGTGCCACCAGTGGGCAGGGACAAGAGACCCAGTACTTC. Its translation: CATSGQGQETQYF. The rearrangement uses TRBV24-1 and TRBJ2-5; possibly TRBD1 for D (5 bases). The V gene's germline CDR1 is KGHDR and CDR2 SFDVKD. This CDR3 region has 13 residues. Trimming removed 5 bases at V and 2 bases at J, with 8 bases between.

This clonotype was observed many times. The chain uses TRBV27 and TRBJ2-1, with TRBD1 matching 8 bases. With V trimmed by 7 bases and J by 6 bases, 14 bases remained unmatched. The CDR3 is made up of 16 amino acids. From germline, CDR1 is MNHEY and CDR2 SMNVEV (reference sequence). The CDR3 sequence is CASTEIRGQVGNEQFF. The CDR3 nucleotides are TGTGCCAGCACCGAAATCAGGGGGCAGGTGGGCAATGAGCAGTTCTTC.

This clonotype was seen ten or more times. This chain connects TRBV6-1 to TRBJ2-7; TRBD2 is a possible D gene (5 bases). CDR3 size: 13 residues. The germline V gene encodes CDR1 MNHNS and CDR2 SASEGT. V lost 7 bases, J lost 7 bases, and 17 bases lay in between. The CDR3 DNA sequence: TGTGCCAGCATGAGGTACCCTACGGGAGAGCAGTACTTC. Residues: CASMRYPTGEQYF.

The sample holds many counts of this clonotype. The J gene is TRBJ1-6, the V gene TRBV7-2; D gene unclear. This CDR3 region has 15 residues. Deletions cut 2 bases from V and 9 bases from J, with 14 bases between. Germline V gives CDR1 SGHTA, CDR2 FQGNSA. DNA of the CDR3: TGTGCCAGCAGCTTAAATGGCAGCGTTCGTTCACCCCTCCACTTT. It translates to CASSLNGSVRSPLHF.

This clonotype was seen ten or more times. The chain joins TRBV10-3 to TRBJ1-1; tentative D call: TRBD1 (5 bases). This CDR3 spans 16 amino acids. Germline values: CDR1 ENHRY, CDR2 SYGVKD. Trimming shortened V by 6 bases and J by 3 bases, and 20 bases separated the two germline ends. CDR3 in DNA: TGTGCCATCAGCCTGGGGCAGGGAGGCGTCTACACTGAAGCTTTCTTT. Translation gives CAISLGQGGVYTEAFF.

This clonotype was seen many times. This rearrangement joins TRBV20-1 to TRBJ2-7, with 8 nucleotides matching TRBD2. Trimming removed 5 bases from V and 1 base from J; junction bases left unmatched: 4. The germline V gene encodes CDR1 DFQATT and CDR2 SNEGSKA (reference sequence). CDR3 length: 13 amino acids. CDR3 DNA sequence: TGCAGTGCTGTCAGCGGGGGTTCCTACGAGCAGTACTTC. This translates into CSAVSGGSYEQYF.

The V gene is TRBV19, the J gene TRBJ1-2; TRBD1 is a possible D gene (6 bases). Trimming removed 7 bases at V and 8 bases at J, with 26 bases between. From germline, CDR1 is LNHDA and CDR2 SQIVND (reference sequence). This CDR3 spans 16 amino acids. CDR3 residues: CASTQTARGTRLGYTF. CDR3 nucleotides: TGTGCCAGTACCCAGACCGCTAGGGGGACAAGGCTGGGCTACACCTTC.

The chain combines TRBV4-1 with TRBJ1-1, with 7 bases that match TRBD1. Germline lookup yields CDR1 MGHRA and CDR2 YSYEKL. The CDR3 is made up of 18 amino acids. J was trimmed by 4 bases and V by 3 bases; bases with no gene match: 17. CDR3 loop: CASSHTLALVTGRTEAFF. CDR3 in DNA: TGCGCCAGCAGCCACACACTTGCCCTCGTGACAGGGCGCACTGAAGCTTTCTTT.

This clonotype has only a few counts. This chain joins TRBV4-1 and TRBJ2-4, with 7 bases aligning to TRBD1. The CDR3 loop spans 17 amino acids. Per germline, CDR1 MGHRA and CDR2 YSYEKL. V lost 3 bases to trimming and J lost 8 bases; unmatched junction nucleotides: 16. The CDR3 DNA sequence: TGCGCCAGCAGCCATGGGCCCCTACAGGGGATCGGTGACATTCAGTACTTC. Translation gives CASSHGPLQGIGDIQYF.

The gene calls are TRBV14 and TRBJ2-7; TRBD1 is a possible D gene (5 bases). V shed 0 bases and J shed 4 bases, with 7 bases lying between them. From germline, CDR1 is SGHDN and CDR2 FVKESK. This CDR3 has 13 residues. CDR3 nucleotides: TGTGCCAGCAGCCAAGACAGGGTTTACGAGCAGTACTTC. Translation gives CASSQDRVYEQYF.

The gene calls are TRBV19 and TRBJ2-1; 11 nucleotides align to TRBD2. This CDR3 comprises 13 residues. Germline loops: CDR1 LNHDA, CDR2 SQIVND (reference sequence). V dropped 8 bases and J dropped 7; count of bases not matched to a gene: 4. CDR3 residues: CASQTSGDNEQFF. In DNA, the CDR3 is TGTGCCAGTCAGACTAGCGGGGATAATGAGCAGTTCTTC.

This clonotype was counted at least ten times. The chain uses TRBV4-3 and TRBJ2-7; 7 nucleotides agree with TRBD2. The CDR3 sequence is 16 residues long. The germline V gene has CDR1 LGHNA and CDR2 YSLEER. Germline trimming cut 0 bases from V and 4 bases from J; bases unmatched to any gene: 9. CDR3 sequence (DNA): TGCGCCAGCAGCCAAGATCTAGGCGGGAGTGCGTACGAGCAGTACTTC. It translates to CASSQDLGGSAYEQYF.

This clonotype was seen at least ten times. The gene calls are TRBV20-1 and TRBJ1-1, with D possibly being TRBD1 (5 bases). The CDR3 runs to 15 residues. Between the trimmed V and J ends, which lost 0 bases and 0 bases, there was a span of 11 bases. Germline values: CDR1 DFQATT, CDR2 SNEGSKA (reference sequence). As DNA, the CDR3 is TGCAGTGCTAGAGATGAGGGACTCATGAACACTGAAGCTTTCTTT. It specifies CSARDEGLMNTEAFF.

This clonotype was detected ten times or more. The chain links TRBV27 to TRBJ2-5, with 9 positions matching TRBD2. This CDR3 comprises 15 residues. Unmatched junction bases numbered 6, after V lost 0 bases and J lost 7 bases. CDR1 and CDR2 (germline): MNHEY, SMNVEV (reference sequence). CDR3 DNA sequence: TGTGCCAGCAGTTTATCGCGCGGGGGGGAAGGGACCCAGTACTTC. It encodes CASSLSRGGEGTQYF.

This clonotype was detected only a few times. J is TRBJ1-5 and V is TRBV2; D may be TRBD1 (6 bases). The CDR3 totals 19 residues. Looked up from germline, CDR1 is SNHLY and CDR2 is FYNNEI. Trimming removed 4 bases from V and 7 bases from J, with 29 bases in between. Written as DNA, the CDR3 is TGTGCCAGCAGTGGAAAGCAGGGCGGGTCGGGGGCCTTAGACCAGCCCCAGCATTTT. It specifies CASSGKQGGSGALDQPQHF.

This clonotype was detected ten times or more. The chain uses TRBV4-1 and TRBJ1-4; tentatively, D is TRBD1 (5 bases). With 5 bases removed from V and 7 bases from J, the gap between germline ends came to 17 bases. Per germline, CDR1 MGHRA and CDR2 YSYEKL. The CDR3 extends over 15 amino acids. In DNA, the CDR3 is TGCGCCAGCAGCATCCGGGGGGGTGGTCGTGAAAAACTGTTTTTT. It specifies CASSIRGGGREKLFF.

A few counts support this clonotype. The rearrangement uses TRBV7-9 and TRBJ2-1, with D maybe TRBD1 (5 bases). The CDR3 runs 11 residues. The germline V gene has CDR1 SEHNR and CDR2 FQNEAQ (reference sequence). Trimming left V 7 bases short and J 10 bases short, with 11 bases between. CDR3 in DNA: TGTGCCAGCACAAGGGGTGGGGAGCAGTTCTTC. Translating it yields CASTRGGEQFF.